These T cell receptor beta chains were read from a single sample in a study of T cells in Graves' hyperthyroidism and ophthalmopathy. TCRdb redid the calling of the multiplex PCR reads with MiXCR, one entry per CDR3 protein. The table includes some 580,000 distinct CDR3 sequences, 16% detected once. Sequencing input: blood. The origin of the receptors is a woman in her thirties or forties with Graves' ophthalmopathy. Both conserved end residues are part of each CDR3.

v_call	cdr3_aa
TRBV27	CASGLQGGEQYF
TRBV12-3/TRBV12-4	CASSLRMWDTEAFF
TRBV20-1	CSARDSADNYGYTF
TRBV13	CASSLAGRGGGYTF
TRBV4-1	CASSYSMGQETQYF
TRBV7-3	CASSSSAGETQYF
TRBV5-1	CASSLSGLGTGELFF
TRBV6-1	CASSEGRNRPDTEAFF
TRBV10-3	CAISENLAGARDGQYF
TRBV12-3/TRBV12-4	CASSSLPRDTIYF
TRBV2	CASRDRGTSYNSPLHF
TRBV7-9	CASSFGISYEQYF
TRBV30	CAWSGSRVGVTEAFF
TRBV18	CASSTGRQNTEAFF
TRBV5-6	CASSLEGGGATDTQYF
TRBV29-1	CSVEGAGGLGTEAFF
TRBV7-9	CASSLSLASRETQYF
TRBV30	CAWSKGDHQPQHF
TRBV29-1	CSVAGSGSNNEQFF
TRBV5-1	CASSLVQGGVGFF
TRBV15	CATSSLVGDEQFF
TRBV27	CASSSTRRTGSYEQYF
TRBV6-1	CASSEEARTQYF
TRBV10-3	CAIRKDLAYNEQFF
TRBV7-2	CASSLMRGRTGELFF
TRBV19	CASSTDTAGYYGYTF
TRBV7-9	CASSLEGTVSNQPQHF
TRBV7-4	CASSRIDRVGMRYEQYF
TRBV5-5	CASSEKGYRDEQYF
TRBV9	CASSANSQGTTQYF
TRBV7-2	CASSLGTSGPGEQFF
TRBV20-1	CSARGRGNEKLFF
TRBV19	CASSPRRLAGGPKRETQYF
TRBV30	CAWITGRANTEAFF
TRBV6-1	CASSEIRDEGYTF
TRBV12-3/TRBV12-4	CASSPQYSNQPQHF
TRBV10-3	CAISISGSEAFF
TRBV2	CASSGQNNQPQHF
TRBV3-1	CASSQDIGAYNEQFF
TRBV2	CASSEYGQGGGYTF
TRBV7-2	CASSFNPGGKLFF
TRBV5-1	CASKLAGADQETQYF
TRBV3-1	CASSPSGAGGQPQHF
TRBV7-9	CASSSGASGRETQYF
TRBV7-7	CASSLARTSLSYNEQFF
TRBV12-3/TRBV12-4	CASSDSFYEQYF
TRBV20-1	CSARLAGVQTDTQYF
TRBV3-1	CASTPLAGGTGELFF
TRBV7-2	CASSFWAARGNSPLHF
TRBV20-1	CSARDKDRGVRGYTF
TRBV9	CASSPQGQSLEAFF
TRBV18	CASSKGQPPETQYF
TRBV30	CAWSTGLAGTDTQYF
TRBV20-1	CSARGTGTGDLYGYTF
TRBV24-1	CATSPGPRYNEQFF
TRBV19	CASSTIAGAFSTDTQYF
TRBV5-1	CASSMGQYGYTF